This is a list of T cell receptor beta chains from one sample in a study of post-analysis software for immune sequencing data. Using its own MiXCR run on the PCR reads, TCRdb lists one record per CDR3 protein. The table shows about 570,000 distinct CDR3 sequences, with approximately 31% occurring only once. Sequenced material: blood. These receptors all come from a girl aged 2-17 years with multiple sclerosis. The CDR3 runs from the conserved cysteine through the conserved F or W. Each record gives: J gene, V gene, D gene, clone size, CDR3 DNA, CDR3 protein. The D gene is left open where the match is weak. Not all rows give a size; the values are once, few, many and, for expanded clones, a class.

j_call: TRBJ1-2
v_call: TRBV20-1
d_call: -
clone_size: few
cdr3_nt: TGCAGTGCCAGAGCCGGCCAGAATAACTATGGCTACACCTTC
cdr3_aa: CSARAGQNNYGYTF

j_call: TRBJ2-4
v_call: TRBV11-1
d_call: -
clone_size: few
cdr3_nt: TGTGCCAGCAGCTTAGTAGAGACCAAAAACATTCAGTACTTC
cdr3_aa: CASSLVETKNIQYF

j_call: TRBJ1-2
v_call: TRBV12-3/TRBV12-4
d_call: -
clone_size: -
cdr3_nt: TGTGCCAGCAGTTTATGGGGAGTTGCAGATGGCTACACCTTC
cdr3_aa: CASSLWGVADGYTF

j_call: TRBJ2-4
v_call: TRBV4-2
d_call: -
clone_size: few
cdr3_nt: TGTGCCAGCAGCGGACCAGTCGGCATTCAGTACTTC
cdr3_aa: CASSGPVGIQYF

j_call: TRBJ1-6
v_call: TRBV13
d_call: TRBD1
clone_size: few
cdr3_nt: TGTGCCAGCAGCCTTAAGGGGGCCCCGAATAATTCACCCCTCCACTTT
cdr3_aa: CASSLKGAPNNSPLHF

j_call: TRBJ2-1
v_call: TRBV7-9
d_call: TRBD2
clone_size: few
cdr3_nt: TGTGCCAGCAGCAGGACTAGCGGACGTACCTACAATGAGCAGTTCTTC
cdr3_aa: CASSRTSGRTYNEQFF

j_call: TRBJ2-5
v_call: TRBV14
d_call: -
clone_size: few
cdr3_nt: TGTGCCAGCAGCCAAGTGAATTTAGCGTACCAAGAGACCCAGTACTTC
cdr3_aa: CASSQVNLAYQETQYF

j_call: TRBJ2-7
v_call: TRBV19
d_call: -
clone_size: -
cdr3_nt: TGTGCCAGTAGTGTTTCTCGTAGCTCCTACGAGCAGTACTTC
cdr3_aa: CASSVSRSSYEQYF

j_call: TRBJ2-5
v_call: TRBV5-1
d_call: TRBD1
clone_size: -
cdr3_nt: TGCGCCAGCAGCTTGGTTCCACAGGGGGGTCAAGAGACCCAGTACTTC
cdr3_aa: CASSLVPQGGQETQYF

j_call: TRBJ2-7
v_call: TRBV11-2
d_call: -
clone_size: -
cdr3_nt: TGTGCCAGCAGCCGTGAGGGGAGCTCCTACGAGCAGTACTTC
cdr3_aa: CASSREGSSYEQYF

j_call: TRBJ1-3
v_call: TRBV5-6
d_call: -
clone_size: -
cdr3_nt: TGTGCCAGCAGCCTTCGCGTCGGTGCGGGAAACACCATATATTTT
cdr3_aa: CASSLRVGAGNTIYF

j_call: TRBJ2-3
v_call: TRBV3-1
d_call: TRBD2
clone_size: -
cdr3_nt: TGTGCCAGCAGCCACCACGGGACTAGCGGGGATAGCACAGATACGCAGTATTTT
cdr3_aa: CASSHHGTSGDSTDTQYF

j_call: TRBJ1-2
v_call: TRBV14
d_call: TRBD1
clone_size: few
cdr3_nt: TGTGCCAGCAGCCTTACACTCGGGACAGCTTATGGCTACACCTTC
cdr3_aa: CASSLTLGTAYGYTF

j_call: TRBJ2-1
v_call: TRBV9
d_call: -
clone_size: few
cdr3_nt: TGTGCCAGCAGCGTAGACGGGTTCTCCTACAATGAGCAGTTCTTC
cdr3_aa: CASSVDGFSYNEQFF

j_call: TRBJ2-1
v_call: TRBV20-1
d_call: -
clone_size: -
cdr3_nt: TGCAGTGCTACCCTGTCGACCCACGGCTACAATGAGCAGTTCTTC
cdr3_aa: CSATLSTHGYNEQFF

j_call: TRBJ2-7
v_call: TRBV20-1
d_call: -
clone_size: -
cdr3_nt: TGCAGTGCCAGGGGCACAGGATACGAGCAGTACTTC
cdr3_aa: CSARGTGYEQYF

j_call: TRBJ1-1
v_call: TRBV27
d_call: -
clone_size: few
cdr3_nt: TGTGCCAGCAGTTTATATGGGGGGCTAGGAACTGAAGCTTTCTTT
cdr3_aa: CASSLYGGLGTEAFF

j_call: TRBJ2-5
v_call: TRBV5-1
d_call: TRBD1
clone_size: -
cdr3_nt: TGCGCCAGCAGTCCCGGGACAGGCCCCCAAGAGACCCAGTACTTC
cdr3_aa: CASSPGTGPQETQYF

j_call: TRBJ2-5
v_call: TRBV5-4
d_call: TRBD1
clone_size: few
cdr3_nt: TGTGCCAGCAGCTTTCGGCAGGGGGCTACGGAGACCCAGTACTTC
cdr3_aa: CASSFRQGATETQYF

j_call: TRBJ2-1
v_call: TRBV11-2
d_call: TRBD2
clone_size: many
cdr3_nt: TGTGCCAGCAGCTTAATAGCGGGGGGCTACAATGAGCAGTTCTTC
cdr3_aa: CASSLIAGGYNEQFF

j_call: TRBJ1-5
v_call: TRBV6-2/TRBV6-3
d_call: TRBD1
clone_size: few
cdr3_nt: TGTGCCAGCAGTTTGCTCTTGCAGGGGGCTATAGTGGATCAGCCCCAGCATTTT
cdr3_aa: CASSLLLQGAIVDQPQHF

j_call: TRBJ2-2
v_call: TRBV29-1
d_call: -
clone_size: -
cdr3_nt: TGCAGCGTTGAAGCCCAGCTCAACGGGGAGCTGTTTTTT
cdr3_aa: CSVEAQLNGELFF

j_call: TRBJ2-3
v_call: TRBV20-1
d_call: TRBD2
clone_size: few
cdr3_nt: TGCAGTGCTAGCGGGGGGGGCGCGGGGATAGATCTGTATTTT
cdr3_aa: CSASGGGAGIDLYF

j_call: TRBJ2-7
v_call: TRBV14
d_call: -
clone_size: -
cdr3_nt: TGTGCCAGCAGCCAGTCGGGACTCTACGAGCAGTACTTC
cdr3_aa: CASSQSGLYEQYF

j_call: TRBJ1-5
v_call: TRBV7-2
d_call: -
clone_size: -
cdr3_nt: TGTGCCAGCAGCTTATTACCGGGCAGGAATCAGCCCCAGCATTTT
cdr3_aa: CASSLLPGRNQPQHF

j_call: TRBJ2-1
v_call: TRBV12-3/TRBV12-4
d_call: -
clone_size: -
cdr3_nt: TGTGCCAGCAGTTTTTGGGGGGTCCGGGACAGCTACAATGAGCAGTTCTTC
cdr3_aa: CASSFWGVRDSYNEQFF

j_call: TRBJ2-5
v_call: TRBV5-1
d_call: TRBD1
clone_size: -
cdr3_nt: TGCGCCAGCAGCTTGGAGGGGGCGTGGGAGACCCAGTACTTC
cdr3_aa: CASSLEGAWETQYF

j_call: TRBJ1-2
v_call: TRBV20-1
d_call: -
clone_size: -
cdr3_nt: TGCAGTGCTAGACCCCCGGATGGCTACACCTTC
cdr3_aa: CSARPPDGYTF

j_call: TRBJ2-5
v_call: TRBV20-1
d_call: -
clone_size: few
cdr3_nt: TGCAGTGCTAGTCCTACAGGAATCCAAGAGACCCAGTACTTC
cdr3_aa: CSASPTGIQETQYF

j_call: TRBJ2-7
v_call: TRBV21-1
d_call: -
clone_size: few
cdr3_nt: TGTGCCAGCAGGCCCCCGGGGACAGGGGACTACGAGCAGTACTTC
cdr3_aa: CASRPPGTGDYEQYF

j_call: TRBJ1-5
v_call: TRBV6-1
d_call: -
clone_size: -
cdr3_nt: TGTGCCAGCAGTTTGGGGTTAGAACAGCCCCAGCATTTT
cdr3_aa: CASSLGLEQPQHF

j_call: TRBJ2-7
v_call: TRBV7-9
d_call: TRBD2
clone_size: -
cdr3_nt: TGTGCCAGCAGCTTAGCGATCGGGGGGATGGACTACGAGCAGTACTTC
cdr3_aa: CASSLAIGGMDYEQYF

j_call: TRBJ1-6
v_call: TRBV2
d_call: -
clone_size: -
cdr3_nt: TGTGCCAGCAGTGAACAGGTCTGGGATAATTCACCCCTCCACTTT
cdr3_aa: CASSEQVWDNSPLHF

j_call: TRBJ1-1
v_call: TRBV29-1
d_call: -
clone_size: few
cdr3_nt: TGCAGCGTTACTTCCCGCCTGGGCACTGAAGCTTTCTTT
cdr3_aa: CSVTSRLGTEAFF

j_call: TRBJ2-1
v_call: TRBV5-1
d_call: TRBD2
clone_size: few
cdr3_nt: TGCGCCAGCAGCACCACGACTAGCGGGGGGTCGAAGCAGTTCTTC
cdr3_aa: CASSTTTSGGSKQFF

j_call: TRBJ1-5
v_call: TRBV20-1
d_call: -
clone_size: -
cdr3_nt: TGCAGTGCTAGGATGGGGGGACTGTCGTTCAATCAGCCCCAGCATTTT
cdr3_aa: CSARMGGLSFNQPQHF

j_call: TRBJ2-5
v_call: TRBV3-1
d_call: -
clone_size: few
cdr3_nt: TGTGCCAGCAGCCAAGCACTACAAGAGACCCAGTACTTC
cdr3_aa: CASSQALQETQYF

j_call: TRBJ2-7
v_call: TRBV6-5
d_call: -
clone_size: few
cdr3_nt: TGTGCCAGCAGTTACTCGAATTTCGGGGGGCTGTACGAGCAGTACTTC
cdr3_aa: CASSYSNFGGLYEQYF

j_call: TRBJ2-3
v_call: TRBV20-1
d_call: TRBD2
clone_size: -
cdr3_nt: TGCAGTGCTCCGGGACTAGCCCATCTGAATACGCAGTATTTT
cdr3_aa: CSAPGLAHLNTQYF

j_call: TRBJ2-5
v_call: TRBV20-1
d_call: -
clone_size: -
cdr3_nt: TGCAGTGCTAGGAACTACCGGGACTCGCAAGAGACCCAGTACTTC
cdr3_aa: CSARNYRDSQETQYF

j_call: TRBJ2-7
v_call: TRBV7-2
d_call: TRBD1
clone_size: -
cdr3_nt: TGTGCCAGCAGCATGGCGGGACAGGGGGCGTCCTACGAGCAGTACTTC
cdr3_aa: CASSMAGQGASYEQYF

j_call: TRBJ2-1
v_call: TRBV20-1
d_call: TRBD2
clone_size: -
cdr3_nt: TGCAGTGTTCAAAGAGGGGACTACCTCTACAATGAGCAGTTCTTC
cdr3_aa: CSVQRGDYLYNEQFF

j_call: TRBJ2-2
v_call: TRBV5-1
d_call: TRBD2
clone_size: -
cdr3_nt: TGCGCCAGCAGCTCTCTAGCGGGGATGACCGGGGAGCTGTTTTTT
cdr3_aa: CASSSLAGMTGELFF

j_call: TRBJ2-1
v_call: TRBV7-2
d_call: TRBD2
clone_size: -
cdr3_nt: TGTGCCAGCAGCTTAGAGTCCAGCGGGGGGAATGAGCAGTTCTTC
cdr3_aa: CASSLESSGGNEQFF

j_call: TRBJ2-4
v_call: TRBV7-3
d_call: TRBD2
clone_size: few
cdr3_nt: TGTGCCAGCAGCTTCGGGGGGGATAAAAACATTCAGTACTTC
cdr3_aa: CASSFGGDKNIQYF